This T cell receptor (beta chain) is drawn from a study of blood T cells in healthy people across ages. About the study: For every two T cells, template switching captured about one barcoded beta molecule.

With a J-beta primer mix and a sample-barcoded 5' primer, a second PCR ran about 7 to 12 cycles. TCRdb analysed the 5' RACE reads with MiXCR anew, one entry per CDR3 protein. The sample contains 1,800,000 or so distinct CDR3 sequences, roughly two fifths of which appear only once. Germline lookup yields CDR1 SQVTM and CDR2 ANQGSEA. V dropped 8 bases and J dropped 5 bases, with 18 bases sitting between them. This CDR3 is built from 13 residues. The material sequenced was blood. The chain joins TRBV29-1 to TRBJ1-1; D is unclear. The clonotype originates from a human donor in good health. The CDR3 nucleotides read TGCAGCACCCCCGGGGTGCAGAAAACTGAAGCTTTCTTT. Its protein is CSTPGVQKTEAFF. Looking up the rest from reference TRBV29-1 and TRBJ1-1 gives the full variable domain: SAVISQKPSRDICQRGTSLTIQCQVDSQVTMMFWYRQQPGQSLTLIATANQGSEATYESGFVIDKFPISRPNLTFSTLTVSNMSPEDSSIYLCSTPGVQKTEAFFGQGTRLTVV.